This T cell receptor beta chain derives from a study of shared clonotypes between healthy human individuals. On the study more broadly: The donors, two women and a few men, were aged 18 to 49. Regarding the study as a whole: Around 4.9% of naive CD4 clonotypes were shared across four donors. Relative to their counterparts shared across all four donors, non-shared clonotypes exhibited diminished generation probabilities.

A CD45RA-negative memory subset and a CD45RA+ naive subset were separated from the CD4+ cells. Concerning this clone itself: Its target is not known.

Clones were sequenced by immunoSEQ multiplex PCR, and TCRdb holds only the in-frame ones, with some missing. Among some 2.1 million clones, roughly 96% were seen once, and the ten largest hold roughly 0.13%. V lost 0 bases and J lost 6, with 18 bases in between. CDR1 and CDR2 from the germline V gene are SGHNT and YYREEE (reference sequence). The CDR3 spans 16 residues. Sequencing was performed on naive CD4+ T cells sorted from blood. Subset: CD45RA+ positively selected. The TCR sequence derives from a man aged 18 to 29 in good health. V usage is TRBV5-4 and J usage is TRBJ1-1; D ambiguous. CDR3 loop: CASSLGGSFLGAEAFF. The CDR3 region has the DNA TGTGCCAGCAGCTTGGGAGGGTCCTTCCTCGGGGCTGAAGCTTTCTTT.